This T cell receptor (beta chain) is drawn from a study of blood T cell repertoires in COVID-19. Study information: Samples of COVID-19 (acute and convalescent) were obtained from the United States, Italy and Spain.

Methods used by the authors: From reference gene primer amplification, estimates of nucleated cell counts were derived. TCRdb keeps only in-frame clones here, not all; method: immunoSEQ multiplex PCR. V and J calls and clone size are as listed in that table; D and trimming were resolved from the DNA. The repertoire holds 110,000 to 150,000 clones, 70% to 85% seen once, with roughly 10% in the top ten. The CDR3 runs 12 residues. Trimming took off 7 bases at V and 4 bases at J, with 13 bases between the two ends. Looked up from germline, CDR1 is SQVTM and CDR2 is ANQGSEA. The chain has TRBV29-1 and TRBJ1-2, with a possible D match to TRBD1 (6 bases). Material for sequencing was peripheral blood. The clonotype comes from a man aged 55 to 70 with active or convalescent COVID-19. CDR3 sequence reads: CSGGAGAYGYTF. The DNA for the CDR3 is TGCAGCGGTGGGGCAGGGGCCTATGGCTACACCTTC.